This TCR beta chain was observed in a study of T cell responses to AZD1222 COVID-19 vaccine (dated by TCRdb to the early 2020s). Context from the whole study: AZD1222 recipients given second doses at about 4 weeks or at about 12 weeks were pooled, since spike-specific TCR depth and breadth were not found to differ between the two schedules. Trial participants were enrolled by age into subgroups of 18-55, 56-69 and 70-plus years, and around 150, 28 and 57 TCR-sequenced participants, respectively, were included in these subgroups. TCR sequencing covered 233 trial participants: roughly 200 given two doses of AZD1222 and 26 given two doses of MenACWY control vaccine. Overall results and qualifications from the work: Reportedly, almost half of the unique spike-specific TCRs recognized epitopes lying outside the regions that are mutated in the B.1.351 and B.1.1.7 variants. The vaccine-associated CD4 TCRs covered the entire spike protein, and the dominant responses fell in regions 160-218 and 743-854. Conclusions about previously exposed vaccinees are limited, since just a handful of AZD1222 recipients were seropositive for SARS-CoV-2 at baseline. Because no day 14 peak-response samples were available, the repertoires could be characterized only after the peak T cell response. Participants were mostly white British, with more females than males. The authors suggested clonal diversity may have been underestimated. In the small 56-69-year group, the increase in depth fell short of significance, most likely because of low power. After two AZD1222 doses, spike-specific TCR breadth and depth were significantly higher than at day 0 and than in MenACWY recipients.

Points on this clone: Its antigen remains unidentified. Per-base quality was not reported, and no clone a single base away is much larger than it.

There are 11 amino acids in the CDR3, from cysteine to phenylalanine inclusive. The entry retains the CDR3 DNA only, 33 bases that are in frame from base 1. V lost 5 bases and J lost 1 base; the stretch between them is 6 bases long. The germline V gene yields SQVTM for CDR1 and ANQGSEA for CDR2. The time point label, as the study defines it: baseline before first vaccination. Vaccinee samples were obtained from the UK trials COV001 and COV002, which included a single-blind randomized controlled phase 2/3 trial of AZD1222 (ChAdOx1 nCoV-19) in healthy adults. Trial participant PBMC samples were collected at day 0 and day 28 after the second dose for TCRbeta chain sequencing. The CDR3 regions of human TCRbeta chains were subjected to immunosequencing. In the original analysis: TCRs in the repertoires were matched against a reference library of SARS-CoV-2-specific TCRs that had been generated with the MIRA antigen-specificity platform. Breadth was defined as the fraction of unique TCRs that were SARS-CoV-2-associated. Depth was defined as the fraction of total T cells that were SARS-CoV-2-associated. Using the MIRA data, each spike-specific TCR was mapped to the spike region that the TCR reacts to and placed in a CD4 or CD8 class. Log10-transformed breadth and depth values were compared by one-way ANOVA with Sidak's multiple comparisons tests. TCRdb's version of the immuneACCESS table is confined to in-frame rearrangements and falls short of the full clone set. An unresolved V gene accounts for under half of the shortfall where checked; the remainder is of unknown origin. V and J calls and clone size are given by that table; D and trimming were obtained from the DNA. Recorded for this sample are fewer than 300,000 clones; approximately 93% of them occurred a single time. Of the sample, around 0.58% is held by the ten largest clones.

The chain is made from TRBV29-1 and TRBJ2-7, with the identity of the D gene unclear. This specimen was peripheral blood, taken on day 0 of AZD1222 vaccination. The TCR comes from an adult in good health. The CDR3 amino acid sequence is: CSVLWSYEQYF. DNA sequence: TGCAGCGTTTTATGGTCCTACGAGCAGTACTTC.